This T cell receptor (beta chain) appears in the sequencing data of a study of breast tumors, draining lymph nodes, adjacent tissues (dated by TCRdb to the mid-2010s). In terms of the full investigation: The study compared TCR beta repertoires across tumor, adjacent nontumor tissue and axillary lymph nodes from breast cancer patients. In human breast cancer, the study set out to assess how tumor, surrounding tissue and draining lymph node repertoires relate to one another and whether T cells might be exchanged between them.

Summary of the overall study and its limitations: In luminal-like breast cancer, tumor and nontumor tissue repertoires resembled each other significantly more than in basal-like breast cancer. The conclusion that tumor T cells originate in lymph nodes was framed as consistent with a hypothesis rather than directly demonstrated. The data were considered consistent with the idea that most tumor T cells come from the lymph node and then expand in tumor tissue. T-cell repertoire diversity in tumors was found to be lower than in lymph nodes but higher than in nontumor tissue, and preferential V and J gene usage was observed.

Data came from an Illumina HiSeq 2000. TCR beta chain libraries were generated by multiplex PCR amplification. The amplified TCR beta chain products were analyzed by high-throughput sequencing. Starting from the raw public reads, TCRdb applied fastp trimming at Q25, assembled clones with MiXCR and retained in-frame beta chains. Here each entry gathers all rows of one CDR3 protein and keeps the most common genes and DNA. The sample data list about 180,000 distinct CDR3 sequences, and approximately 30% of these were observed just once. The ten largest make up 3% to 4% of the sample. The axillary draining lymph nodes of breast cancer patients were the source of the lymph node samples. This clonotype was seen many times. Its antigen is unknown. Base-call qualities are not available, and no considerably larger clone is one nucleotide away. The CDR3 numbers 17 residues from cysteine through phenylalanine. This entry keeps only the CDR3 DNA: 51 bases, framed from base 1. The germline V gene (reference sequence) provides CDR1 DFQATT and CDR2 SNEGSKA. V trim: 5 bases; J trim: 0 bases; unmatched bases: 10.

The specimen sequenced was axillary lymph node tissue. The chain was built from TRBV20-1 and TRBJ2-5; TRBD2 agrees with 12 junctional bases. This receptor was identified in a female donor with breast cancer. Some clones in this sample may be carry-over from other donors' samples. The CDR3 is CSAELASGRGYQETQYF. The DNA is as follows: TGCAGTGCTGAATTGGCTAGCGGGAGGGGGTACCAAGAGACCCAGTACTTC.